This is a list of T cell receptor beta chains from one sample in a study of chemoradiotherapy in HPV16-positive cancers. Using immunoSEQ multiplex PCR, the repertoire was profiled, and TCRdb retains in-frame clones only, with some absent. This table holds roughly 40,000 clones, more than 75% found once. The sample consisted of blood, taken from a patient who underwent chemoradiotherapy. The source of these receptors is a human donor with HPV-associated anogenital cancer. The CDR3 runs from the conserved cysteine through the conserved F or W. The D gene is left open where the match is weak. Size values are once, few and many counts, or a class for expanded clones, and some rows have none.

J gene | CDR3 length | V gene | clone size | D gene | CDR3 DNA | CDR3 protein
TRBJ2-5 | 15 | TRBV9 | once | NA | TGTGCCAGCAGCGACGGGGGCGGGCAGATGGAGACCCAGTACTTC | CASSDGGGQMETQYF
TRBJ1-1 | 15 | TRBV5-4 | NA | TRBD1 | TGTGCCAGCAGCTTGACAAACAGGGGGAACACTGAAGCTTTCTTT | CASSLTNRGNTEAFF
TRBJ1-2 | 13 | TRBV7-2 | NA | NA | TGTGCCAGCAGCCCGGTAGATTTTCGGGGCTACACCTTC | CASSPVDFRGYTF
TRBJ2-7 | 18 | TRBV12-5 | NA | NA | TGTGCTAGTGGTTTGGTACCCGGTACATTTGGCGAAGGCTACGAGCAGTACTTC | CASGLVPGTFGEGYEQYF
TRBJ1-2 | 13 | TRBV6-6 | NA | NA | TGTGCCAGCAGTTACGAAAGGGACTATGGCTACACCTTC | CASSYERDYGYTF
TRBJ1-1 | 16 | TRBV7-2 | NA | TRBD1 | TGTGCCAGCAGCTTTGGGACAGGGATGCTCATCACTGAAGCTTTCTTT | CASSFGTGMLITEAFF
TRBJ2-5 | 13 | TRBV10-1 | NA | TRBD2 | TGCGCCAGCAGTGATCTCCCTGGGAGGGCCCAGTACTTC | CASSDLPGRAQYF
TRBJ1-1 | 13 | TRBV2 | NA | NA | TGTGCCAGCAGTGTCCGGCTGAACACTGAAGCTTTCTTT | CASSVRLNTEAFF
TRBJ2-5 | 13 | TRBV11-2 | NA | NA | TGTGCCAGCAGCGGGACTTCCCAAGAGACCCAGTACTTC | CASSGTSQETQYF
TRBJ1-2 | 16 | TRBV18 | NA | NA | TGTGCCAGCTCGCCTTTGCAGGGGCCAGCTAACTATGGCTACACCTTC | CASSPLQGPANYGYTF
TRBJ2-7 | 15 | TRBV27 | NA | TRBD1 | TGTGCCAGCAGTCCCCTCTCCACAGGGGACGACGAGCAGTACTTC | CASSPLSTGDDEQYF
TRBJ2-2 | 14 | TRBV9 | NA | NA | TGTGCCAGCAGTGAAGCGGGCCGGTGGGGGGAGCTGTTTTTT | CASSEAGRWGELFF
TRBJ1-2 | 12 | TRBV7-8 | NA | NA | TGTGCCAGCAGCTCCCGCCCGCATGGCTACACCTTC | CASSSRPHGYTF
TRBJ1-2 | 14 | TRBV5-1 | few | NA | TGCGCCAGCTCGGGTGCCGCGGCGGGGTATGGCTACACCTTC | CASSGAAAGYGYTF
TRBJ1-2 | 15 | TRBV28 | NA | TRBD1 | TGTGCCAGCAAGGGAGGACAGGGGCGGGACTATGGCTACACCTTC | CASKGGQGRDYGYTF
TRBJ2-5 | 14 | TRBV11-2 | NA | NA | TGTGCCAGCAGCCCACAGGTAGCCGGAGAGACCCAGTACTTC | CASSPQVAGETQYF
TRBJ2-4 | 22 | TRBV14 | NA | TRBD1 | TGTGCCAGCAGCCAAGGGGGGTTCTCAAGGGACAGGGGCGTCATAGCCAAAAACATTCAGTACTTC | CASSQGGFSRDRGVIAKNIQYF
TRBJ1-6 | 14 | TRBV7-9 | NA | NA | TGTGCCAGCAGCTTCAGGTCCGGGAATTCACCCCTCCACTTT | CASSFRSGNSPLHF
TRBJ1-4 | 13 | TRBV7-2 | NA | NA | TGTGCCAGCAGCAGGGGTAAAGGAGAAAAACTGTTTTTT | CASSRGKGEKLFF
TRBJ1-2 | 12 | TRBV5-1 | NA | TRBD1 | TGCGCCAGCAGCTGGGGACAGGCTGGCTACACCTTC | CASSWGQAGYTF
TRBJ2-5 | 11 | TRBV7-9 | few | NA | TGTGCCACCGACAATGGCGGGACCCAGTACTTC | CATDNGGTQYF
TRBJ2-3 | 15 | TRBV5-1 | once | NA | TGCGCCAGCAGCGGAAGCGGGCTCGAGACAGATACGCAGTATTTT | CASSGSGLETDTQYF
TRBJ2-3 | 15 | TRBV19 | NA | TRBD1 | TGTGCCAGTAGTACGGACAGGGGGGGCACAGATACGCAGTATTTT | CASSTDRGGTDTQYF
TRBJ2-7 | 13 | TRBV6-6 | once | NA | TGTGCCAGCACCGAGGGGGTATCCTACGAGCAGTACTTC | CASTEGVSYEQYF
TRBJ1-1 | 12 | TRBV6-5 | NA | NA | TGTGCCAGCAGCACAGGGAACACTGAAGCTTTCTTT | CASSTGNTEAFF
TRBJ1-5 | 15 | TRBV18 | once | NA | TGTGCCAGCTCACCTCCTCACACGGGTCGGCAGCCCCAGCATTTT | CASSPPHTGRQPQHF
TRBJ1-1 | 15 | TRBV7-3 | NA | NA | TGTGCCAGCACGACTCAGGGAAGACGGAACACTGAAGCTTTCTTT | CASTTQGRRNTEAFF
TRBJ2-5 | 17 | TRBV5-1 | once | NA | TGCGCCAGCAGCCCGTCGAATGGAGGGGGCTGGCAAGAGACCCAGTACTTC | CASSPSNGGGWQETQYF
TRBJ1-4 | 12 | TRBV6-1 | NA | TRBD1 | TGTGCCAGTCGACAGGGACACGAAAAACTGTTTTTT | CASRQGHEKLFF
TRBJ1-2 | 14 | TRBV7-2 | NA | TRBD1 | TGTGCCAGCAGCCGGGGACAGGGAGTCTATGGCTACACCTTC | CASSRGQGVYGYTF
TRBJ1-1 | 16 | TRBV7-8 | NA | TRBD1 | TGTGCCAGCAGCCCGCGGGACAGGGTTATGAACACTGAAGCTTTCTTT | CASSPRDRVMNTEAFF
TRBJ2-1 | 15 | TRBV11-2 | NA | TRBD2 | TGTGCCAGCAGCTCAGGAGCTAGCGGGGGGGTGGCCCCGTTCTTC | CASSSGASGGVAPFF
TRBJ1-1 | 15 | TRBV18 | NA | NA | TGTGCCAGCTCACCGCCGATTGGGGGGGGCACTGAAGCTTTCTTT | CASSPPIGGGTEAFF
TRBJ1-2 | 14 | TRBV14 | NA | NA | TGTGCCAGCAGCCAAGATCCAGGTGCGGGTGGCTACACCTTC | CASSQDPGAGGYTF
TRBJ2-3 | 14 | TRBV7-9 | once | NA | TGTGCCAGCAAATCGGGGTCTCTCACAGATACGCAGTATTTT | CASKSGSLTDTQYF
TRBJ2-7 | 14 | TRBV9 | NA | TRBD1 | TGTGCCAGCAGTACACCGGGACAGGCCTACGAGCAGTACTTC | CASSTPGQAYEQYF
TRBJ2-1 | 15 | TRBV4-1 | NA | TRBD2 | TGCGCCAGCAGCCTAGCGGGGGGGCCTCACAATGAGCAGTTCTTC | CASSLAGGPHNEQFF
TRBJ2-7 | 12 | TRBV7-2 | NA | TRBD1 | TGTGCCAGTGGACAGGGGGCCTACGAGCAGTACTTC | CASGQGAYEQYF
TRBJ1-1 | 15 | TRBV25-1 | NA | NA | TGTGCCAGCAGTGAATGCGCAGTGTTTCACACTGAAGCTTTCTTT | CASSECAVFHTEAFF
TRBJ1-1 | 14 | TRBV7-2 | NA | NA | TGTGCCAGCAGCTTAGTTGGAGGAAGAGGGGAAGCTTTCTTT | CASSLVGGRGEAFF
TRBJ2-7 | 14 | TRBV7-9 | NA | TRBD1 | TGTGCCAGCAGCTTAGGGGGGACAGGCGGCGAGCAGTACTTC | CASSLGGTGGEQYF
TRBJ1-2 | 17 | TRBV7-2 | NA | NA | TGTGCCAGCAGCCCACAAGGACCGGGGTTCGGCAACTATGGCTACACCTTC | CASSPQGPGFGNYGYTF
TRBJ2-5 | 14 | TRBV29-1 | NA | TRBD2 | TGCAGCGCGTATAACTTACGGGGGGAAGAGACCCAGTACTTC | CSAYNLRGEETQYF
TRBJ2-2 | 13 | TRBV5-1 | NA | NA | TGCGCCAGCAGCTTGGGAGGGACCGGGGAGCTGTTTTTT | CASSLGGTGELFF
TRBJ2-1 | 15 | TRBV9 | few | NA | TGTGCCAGCAGCGTAGCAGGGTGGGCCTACAATGAGCAGTTCTTC | CASSVAGWAYNEQFF
TRBJ2-6 | 18 | TRBV11-2 | NA | TRBD1 | TGTGCCAGCAGCCCCGGGACAGGTCGCTTCTCTGGGGCCAACGTCCTGACTTTC | CASSPGTGRFSGANVLTF
TRBJ2-7 | 13 | TRBV10-2 | NA | NA | TGCGCCAGCAGTGTTGACAAAGGAGGCGAGCAGTACTTC | CASSVDKGGEQYF
TRBJ2-3 | 15 | TRBV7-3 | NA | TRBD2 | TGTGCCAGCAGCTTAGTGGTAGCGGGGGGAGATACGCAGTATTTT | CASSLVVAGGDTQYF
TRBJ2-7 | 14 | TRBV7-9 | medium-sized | NA | TGTGCCAGCAGCCCCGAGGGGGGCTACTACGAGCAGTACTTC | CASSPEGGYYEQYF
TRBJ1-1 | 14 | TRBV4-3 | NA | TRBD1 | TGCGCCAGCAGCCAGACAGGGGGCGGAACTGAAGCTTTCTTT | CASSQTGGGTEAFF
TRBJ1-1 | 14 | TRBV6-5 | NA | NA | TGTGCCAGCACCTCTGTGGCGCGCGTCACTGAAGCTTTCTTT | CASTSVARVTEAFF
TRBJ2-5 | 14 | TRBV25-1 | NA | NA | TGTGCCAGCAGTGAATTTGGCCTGCAAGAGACCCAGTACTTC | CASSEFGLQETQYF
TRBJ1-5 | 14 | TRBV9 | NA | NA | TGTGCCAGCTCTGGAGGGGCCGGCAATCAGCCCCAGCATTTT | CASSGGAGNQPQHF
TRBJ2-1 | 16 | TRBV29-1 | NA | TRBD2 | TGCAGCGTTGAGGGAAGAAAGCGGGGGGAGAACAATGAGCAGTTCTTC | CSVEGRKRGENNEQFF
TRBJ2-3 | 15 | TRBV30 | once | TRBD2 | TGTGCCTGGAGTGTTTCTAGCGGGGGGAAGGATACGCAGTATTTT | CAWSVSSGGKDTQYF
TRBJ1-5 | 13 | TRBV19 | NA | NA | NA | CASSSVRGQPQHF
TRBJ2-5 | 15 | TRBV5-4 | once | NA | TGTGCCAGCAGCTCGCCGGGGAAGTGGGAAGAGACCCAGTACTTC | CASSSPGKWEETQYF
TRBJ1-1 | 13 | TRBV7-3 | NA | NA | TGTGCCAGCAGCCCCAGGAGGAACACTGAAGCTTTCTTT | CASSPRRNTEAFF
TRBJ2-2 | 12 | TRBV19 | NA | NA | TGTGCCAGTCATGACTACACCGGGGAGCTGTTTTTT | CASHDYTGELFF